This T cell receptor beta chain is from a study of blood T cells in healthy people across ages. Trimming cost V 4 bases and J 5 bases, with 17 bases left between them. This CDR3 comprises 15 residues. Germline V lookup: CDR1 MDHEN, CDR2 SYDVKM. The use of a sample-barcoded 5' primer and a J-beta primer mix characterized a second PCR of roughly 7 to 11 cycles. From the 5' RACE reads, TCRdb called clonotypes with MiXCR, one entry per CDR3 protein. This sample has more than 450,000 distinct CDR3 sequences, with around a quarter found just once. Findings and limits, study-wide: Roughly linearly, TCR beta diversity per million T cells fell as age increased.

Worth noting for this clonotype: What it binds is unknown.

The sample was also linked to a second study, of T cells of mothers and their children. That report notes: The donor cohort consisted of a few healthy Caucasian mothers and their six children.

The chain employs TRBV28 and TRBJ1-1, with D perhaps matching TRBD1 (5 bases). The TCR originated in a boy between 2 and 10 years old in good health. Sequenced sample: blood. CDR3 region: CASSWGSRASTEAFF. Here the CDR3 DNA reads TGTGCCAGCAGTTGGGGGAGTAGGGCGTCTACTGAAGCTTTCTTT.